The 28 T cell receptor beta chains below were found in one sample sequenced in a study of T cell responses to AZD1222 COVID-19 vaccine. The data were produced by immunoSEQ multiplex PCR, yet TCRdb's version contains in-frame clones alone and is incomplete. The sample holds about 120,000 clones, 85% to 95% seen once. Sequencing used peripheral blood, obtained on day 0 of AZD1222 vaccination. The receptors come from an adult in good health.

The chain links TRBV14 to TRBJ2-6; TRBD1 aligns across 8 bases. Germline-derived CDR1 and CDR2 are SGHDN and FVKESK. CDR3 length equals 20 residues. V shed 0 bases and J 0 bases; nucleotides not matched to a gene: 10. CDR3 residues: CASSQDLRQGRISGANVLTF. The CDR3 DNA reads TGTGCCAGCAGCCAAGATTTGCGACAGGGGAGGATCTCTGGGGCCAACGTCCTGACTTTC.

The chain employs TRBV6-5 and TRBJ1-1; D possibly corresponds to TRBD1 (5 bases). Germline CDR1 and CDR2: MNHEY and SVGAGI. The CDR3 runs 12 residues. Trimming removed 8 bases from V and 4 bases from J, with 11 bases in between. The CDR3 here is CASSRVATEAFF. The CDR3 DNA sequence: TGTGCCAGCTCCAGGGTGGCCACTGAAGCTTTCTTT.

The chain carries TRBV6-5 and TRBJ2-7; 10 bases line up with TRBD1. Germline V gives CDR1 MNHEY, CDR2 SVGAGI. After removal of 9 bases from V and 4 bases from J, the junction contained 9 bases not matched to a gene. The CDR3 runs to 14 residues. CDR3 amino acids: CASMGTGANYEQYF. CDR3 sequence (DNA): TGTGCCAGTATGGGGACAGGGGCAAATTACGAGCAGTACTTC.

As for this clone: Other DNA sequences in this specimen translate into the identical CDR3. This rearrangement joins TRBV15 to TRBJ2-2, with D maybe TRBD2 (5 bases). CDR3 length: 12 amino acids. V was clipped by 5 bases and J by 5 bases, with 6 bases between them. The germline V gene encodes CDR1 LNHNV and CDR2 YYDKDF (reference sequence). CDR3 region: CATSRDTGELFF. The CDR3 DNA reads as TGTGCCACCAGCCGGGATACCGGGGAGCTGTTTTTT.

The V gene is TRBV5-1, the J gene TRBJ2-3, with D possibly being TRBD1 or TRBD2 (5 bases each). Deletions cut 7 bases from V and 0 bases from J, with 24 bases between. Germline V lookup: CDR1 SGHRS, CDR2 YFSETQ. The CDR3 sequence is 18 residues long. The CDR3 spells CASRSGRWTPSSTDTQYF. In nucleotides, the CDR3 is TGCGCCAGCCGGAGCGGACGGTGGACACCTTCTAGCACAGATACGCAGTATTTT.

The V call is TRBV5-1, the J call TRBJ2-2; a possible D gene is TRBD2 (5 bases). CDR3 length: 16 residues. Germline V gives CDR1 SGHRS, CDR2 YFSETQ. V lost 1 base and J lost 1, with 11 bases in between. The CDR3 region has the DNA TGCGCCAGCAGCTTGCTTGGCGGGCAGAACACCGGGGAGCTGTTTTTT. Translation gives CASSLLGGQNTGELFF.

The V gene is TRBV5-1, the J gene TRBJ1-5; D gene uncertain. Deletions cut 0 bases from V and 0 bases from J, with 10 bases between. This CDR3 has 16 residues. CDR1 is SGHRS and CDR2 is YFSETQ in the germline V gene. CDR3 loop: CASSLVGGDSNQPQHF. In DNA, the CDR3 is TGCGCCAGCAGCTTGGTGGGTGGGGATAGCAATCAGCCCCAGCATTTT.

The genes are TRBV6-5 and TRBJ1-1; D is undetermined. V lost 7 bases, J lost 6 bases, and 15 bases lay in between. Germline-derived CDR1 and CDR2 are MNHEY and SVGAGI. CDR3 length: 13 residues. The CDR3 DNA reads TGTGCCAGCACACCAGGTCGCTGGCCTGAAGCTTTCTTT. Encoded protein: CASTPGRWPEAFF.

The rearrangement links TRBV11-2 to TRBJ2-7, with D perhaps given as TRBD1 or TRBD2 (5 bases each). CDR3 length equals 12 residues. CDR1 and CDR2 (germline): SGHAT, FQNNGV. V was clipped by 6 bases and J by 7 bases, with 13 bases between them. The CDR3: CASRPVGEEQYF. The CDR3 DNA follows: TGTGCCAGCAGACCCGTGGGGGAAGAGCAGTACTTC.

The chain joins TRBV24-1 to TRBJ2-7; D remains unclear. The germline gives CDR1 KGHDR, CDR2 SFDVKD. V shed 6 bases and J shed 4 bases, with 9 bases lying between them. The CDR3 consists of 12 residues. CDR3 DNA: TGTGCCACCAGTTCCAAGCCTTACGAGCAGTACTTC. This codes for CATSSKPYEQYF.

V and J are TRBV7-2 and TRBJ2-1; 11 bases are shared with TRBD2. V was clipped by 4 bases and J by 5 bases; unmatched bases: 16. The CDR3 length is 19 residues. Germline CDR1 SGHTA, CDR2 FQGNSA. CDR3 amino acids: CASSSTPRRLAGLNNEQFF. As DNA, the CDR3 is TGTGCCAGCAGCTCGACCCCCCGTCGACTAGCGGGATTAAACAATGAGCAGTTCTTC.

The gene calls are TRBV7-2 and TRBJ1-1; D not certain. Germline V lookup: CDR1 SGHTA, CDR2 FQGNSA. V was pared by 5 bases and J by 4 bases, with 17 bases between. This CDR3 has 15 residues. The CDR3 protein is CASSPTGPLGTEAFF. The CDR3 region has the DNA TGTGCCAGCAGCCCCACCGGGCCTCTGGGCACTGAAGCTTTCTTT.

The rearrangement links TRBV5-1 to TRBJ2-1; 9 bases agree with TRBD1. With V trimmed by 5 bases and J by 8 bases, 11 bases remained unmatched. Germline-derived CDR1 and CDR2 are SGHRS and YFSETQ. CDR3 size: 15 residues. This chain's CDR3 is CASSPPGQGGDEQFF. The CDR3 DNA is TGCGCCAGCAGTCCACCGGGACAGGGTGGCGATGAGCAGTTCTTC.

The genes are TRBV12-5 and TRBJ1-2, with D hard to call. Germline CDR1 and CDR2: LGHNT and FRNRAP. This CDR3 contains 13 residues. The V end was cut by 4 bases, the J end by 4 bases, with 10 bases between. CDR3 nucleotide sequence: TGTGCTAGTGGTTCACATAGGACCTATGGCTACACCTTC. This translates into CASGSHRTYGYTF.

The chain couples TRBV2 to TRBJ2-1; D possibly uses TRBD1 or TRBD2 (5 bases each). This CDR3 contains 16 residues. CDR1 SNHLY and CDR2 FYNNEI come from the germline V gene. Deletions cut 5 bases from V and 3 bases from J, with 17 bases between. CDR3: CASSPIGAHDYNEQFF. CDR3 in DNA: TGTGCCAGCAGTCCGATCGGGGCACACGACTACAATGAGCAGTTCTTC.

The chain uses TRBV12-3 or TRBV12-4 and TRBJ1-5; D call uncertain. Trimming took 2 bases from V and 3 from J, leaving 5 bases between them. The CDR3 has 13 amino acids. The CDR3 DNA follows: TGTGCCAGCAGTTTAACGTCCAATCAGCCCCAGCATTTT. Translated, it gives CASSLTSNQPQHF.

This chain links TRBV5-1 with TRBJ2-3; TRBD2 agrees at 8 bases. V was clipped by 4 bases and J by 1 base; unmatched bases: 8. The germline gives CDR1 SGHRS, CDR2 YFSETQ. This CDR3 is built from 16 residues. CDR3 nucleotides: TGCGCCAGCAGCGTTAGCGGGGTAACGGGCACAGATACGCAGTATTTT. Translation: CASSVSGVTGTDTQYF.

This chain uses TRBV19 with TRBJ1-5, with D unresolved. V gave up 7 bases and J gave up 0 bases, with 7 bases separating them. The CDR3 is 13 amino acids. Per germline, CDR1 LNHDA and CDR2 SQIVND (reference sequence). The DNA of the CDR3 is TGTGCCAGTAAGGGATTTAGCAATCAGCCCCAGCATTTT. Its protein is CASKGFSNQPQHF.

The count of this clone is one. The chain links TRBV27 to TRBJ1-2, with TRBD1 identical over 8 bases. CDR3 length equals 16 residues. V gave up 6 bases and J gave up 4 bases; unmatched junction bases: 13. The germline V gene has CDR1 MNHEY and CDR2 SMNVEV (reference sequence). The CDR3 bases are TGTGCCAGCAGGGAAAGACAGGGGCGACCCCCCTATGGCTACACCTTC. It encodes CASRERQGRPPYGYTF.

The chain combines TRBV19 with TRBJ1-5; the D is unclear. Germline V gene lookup returns CDR1 LNHDA and CDR2 SQIVND (reference sequence). The CDR3 has 13 amino acids. Between the trimmed V and J ends, which lost 2 bases and 7 bases, there was a span of 9 bases. The CDR3 region is CASSIRLEQPQHF. The CDR3 nucleotides read TGTGCCAGTAGTATACGCCTAGAGCAGCCCCAGCATTTT.

The rearrangement joins TRBV10-2 to TRBJ1-5; D is unclear. This CDR3 comprises 14 residues. Germline-derived CDR1 and CDR2 are WSHSY and SAAADI. The germline V and J ends were trimmed by 3 bases and 6 bases, with 12 bases remaining between them. CDR3 coding DNA: TGCGCCAGCAGTGAAGGAGGACCAGGTCAGCCCCAGCATTTT. Translated: CASSEGGPGQPQHF.

The gene calls are TRBV7-9 and TRBJ2-2; 8 bases line up with TRBD1. The V gene end was trimmed by 6 bases and the J gene end by 6 bases; junction bases not matched to a gene: 3. In germline, CDR1 is SEHNR, CDR2 FQNEAQ (reference sequence). This CDR3 is built from 13 residues. Here the CDR3 reads CASSTQGAGELFF. The CDR3 nucleotides read TGTGCCAGCAGTACACAGGGGGCCGGGGAGCTGTTTTTT.

This clone was recorded once. The chain employs TRBV6-5 and TRBJ2-5, with D hard to call. Deletions cut 5 bases from V and 5 bases from J, with 9 bases between. The CDR3 is 12 residues long. Germline V gives CDR1 MNHEY, CDR2 SVGAGI. In DNA, the CDR3 is TGTGCCAGCAGTCGTGGATGGGAGACCCAGTACTTC. Translating gives CASSRGWETQYF.

The table lists this clone with a count of one. The chain uses TRBV19 and TRBJ2-3; 10 bases are a match to TRBD2. The CDR3 sequence is 15 residues long. CDR1 and CDR2 from the germline V gene are LNHDA and SQIVND (reference sequence). The ends lost 5 bases at V and 4 bases at J; junction bases unmatched: 6. CDR3 residues: CASSVLAGVADTQYF. The CDR3 region has the DNA TGTGCCAGTAGTGTTCTAGCGGGAGTCGCAGATACGCAGTATTTT.

The chain combines TRBV19 with TRBJ1-5, with a weak D call TRBD1 (5 bases). CDR3 length equals 15 residues. V was pared by 0 bases and J by 2 bases, with 8 bases between. CDR1 is LNHDA and CDR2 is SQIVND in the germline V gene (reference sequence). For the CDR3, the DNA is TGTGCCAGTAGTATAGAGGGCAGGGGCAATCAGCCCCAGCATTTT. It is translated as CASSIEGRGNQPQHF.

The chain recombines TRBV5-1 with TRBJ2-3, with 7 bases fitting TRBD2. CDR1 is SGHRS, CDR2 YFSETQ, per germline. The trim removed 0 bases at V and 1 base at J, leaving 5 bases unmatched. This CDR3 has 16 amino acids. CDR3 nucleotide sequence: TGCGCCAGCAGCTTGGATGCGGGAGAGGGCACAGATACGCAGTATTTT. It yields the protein CASSLDAGEGTDTQYF.

This clone was recorded once. The chain employs TRBV24-1 and TRBJ2-1; D is possibly TRBD1 or TRBD2 (5 bases each). Between the trimmed V and J ends, which lost 5 bases and 6 bases, there was a span of 13 bases. This CDR3 comprises 14 residues. Germline lookup yields CDR1 KGHDR and CDR2 SFDVKD. The CDR3 sequence is CATSARRQGNEQFF. The DNA for the CDR3 is TGTGCCACCAGTGCCCGGAGGCAGGGCAATGAGCAGTTCTTC.

This chain links TRBV7-3 with TRBJ1-1; tentative D call: TRBD1 (5 bases). V was trimmed by 1 base and J by 7 bases, leaving 13 bases between them. This CDR3 is 14 amino acids long. CDR1 is SGHTA, CDR2 FQGTGA, per germline. CDR3 coding DNA: TGTGCCAGCAGCTTAAACGCGGGGCAAAGTGAAGCTTTCTTT. Amino acid sequence: CASSLNAGQSEAFF.